A selection of T cell receptor beta chains follows, all from one sample in a study of a mutant IDH1 vaccine in newly diagnosed glioma. The antigens for these receptors are not known. TCRdb's copy holds only in-frame clones and misses some; the assay was immunoSEQ multiplex PCR. The data contain about 35,000 clones, over 70% of them singletons. The source was peripheral blood mononuclear cells (PBMCs), collected from a glioma patient whose treatment included an IDH1 peptide vaccine. These receptors came from a young woman with glioma. Some clones in this sample may be carry-over from other donors' samples. CDR3s include the opening cysteine and the closing phenylalanine or tryptophan. Each record gives: J gene, clone size, D gene, V gene, CDR3 DNA, CDR3 protein. D genes are given only for firm matches. Size is omitted from some rows. Given values are once, few, many or a class for expanded clones.

>TRBJ1-2|-|-|TRBV9
TGTGCCAGCAGCCCACTCGGGCAGGGGCGCGGCTATGGCTACACCTTC
CASSPLGQGRGYGYTF
>TRBJ2-7|-|TRBD2|TRBV28
TGTGCCAGCAGTCCTAGCACTAGCGGGAGGGGGTACTACGAGCAGTACTTC
CASSPSTSGRGYYEQYF
>TRBJ1-1|-|-|TRBV9
TGTGCCAGCAGCGTAACAGAGAACACTGAAGCTTTCTTT
CASSVTENTEAFF
>TRBJ1-5|-|-|TRBV7-8
TGTGCCAGCAGCCCCGAGCTGGGTCAGCCCCAGCATTTT
CASSPELGQPQHF
>TRBJ2-3|-|-|TRBV28
TGTGCCACCCAGGTCGGGGGGCAGGGAGATACGCAGTATTTT
CATQVGGQGDTQYF
>TRBJ1-4|-|TRBD1|TRBV19
TGTGCCAGTAATAGTCAGGGGGGAAATGAAAAACTGTTTTTT
CASNSQGGNEKLFF
>TRBJ1-1|-|-|TRBV6-1
TGTGCCAGCAGGGGGGGGGCTGAGTCGAACACTGAAGCTTTCTTT
CASRGGAESNTEAFF
>TRBJ1-1|-|-|TRBV5-4
TGTGCCAGCACGGCGGGAGGGAAGAACACTGAAGCTTTCTTT
CASTAGGKNTEAFF
>TRBJ2-1|medium-sized|-|TRBV4-1
TGCGCCAGCAGCTCCATCGACATCCTTTCCTACAATGAGCAGTTCTTC
CASSSIDILSYNEQFF
>TRBJ2-2|-|-|TRBV14
TGTGCCAGCAGTTACGGGTGGAACACCGGGGAGCTGTTTTTT
CASSYGWNTGELFF
>TRBJ1-1|once|-|TRBV5-4
TGTGCCAGCAGCTTGGACTCCGGGGCCACTGAAGCTTTCTTT
CASSLDSGATEAFF
>TRBJ2-1|-|-|TRBV5-1
TGCGCCAGCAGCTTGGGTAGCAATGAGCAGTTCTTC
CASSLGSNEQFF
>TRBJ1-2|-|TRBD1|TRBV6-5
TGTGCCAGCAGAGGGACAGCTTATGGCTACACCTTC
CASRGTAYGYTF
>TRBJ1-1|-|-|TRBV7-8
TGTGCCAGCAGCCCGTCCCCAGGGGTCACGAACACTGAAGCTTTCTTT
CASSPSPGVTNTEAFF
>TRBJ1-5|-|-|TRBV30
TGTGCCTGGAGGTCGGGGACGGGTTCCCATCAGCCCCAGCATTTT
CAWRSGTGSHQPQHF
>TRBJ2-1|-|TRBD2|TRBV6-6
TGTGCCAGCAGGGGTTGGGGAGGGAATGAGCAGTTCTTC
CASRGWGGNEQFF
>TRBJ2-2|few|-|TRBV7-9
TGTACTGAGATCAGGGACACCGGGGAGCTGTTTTTT
CTEIRDTGELFF
>TRBJ1-2|-|-|TRBV5-1
TGCGCCAGCAGCTCCAATCCAGGGAGGGGAAGAAACTATGGCTACACCTTC
CASSSNPGRGRNYGYTF
>TRBJ2-1|-|-|TRBV5-1
TGCGCCAGCAGCCATCCGTTGGATGGGCAGTTCTTC
CASSHPLDGQFF
>TRBJ2-3|-|-|TRBV6-5
TGTGCCAGCAGTTACTCGTCGCTAGCCCCGGCGCAGTATTTT
CASSYSSLAPAQYF
>TRBJ2-7|-|TRBD1|TRBV7-2
TGTGCCAGCAGCTTCCACAGGGGCCCCTACGAGCAGTACTTC
CASSFHRGPYEQYF
>TRBJ2-7|-|TRBD2|TRBV5-8
TGTGCCAGCAGCCTAGCGGGGTCCCCGGGTGGCGAGCAGTACTTC
CASSLAGSPGGEQYF
>TRBJ1-2|-|TRBD1|TRBV6-1
TGTGCCAGCAGTGAACAGACAGGGCGACGCTTC
CASSEQTGRRF
>TRBJ1-1|once|-|TRBV6-1
TGTGCCAGCAGTGGGGAAATCAATGAAGCTTTCTTT
CASSGEINEAFF
>TRBJ2-2|-|-|TRBV6-5
TGTGCCAGCAAGTCGGTCGCCGGGGAGCTGTTTTTT
CASKSVAGELFF
>TRBJ2-1|-|-|TRBV29-1
TGCAGCGTTGAGGGGGGGGCAAATGAGCAGTTCTTC
CSVEGGANEQFF
>TRBJ2-1|-|-|TRBV5-8
TGTGCCAGCAGCCAATGGACTCTTTTCGAGGAGCAGTTCTTC
CASSQWTLFEEQFF
>TRBJ2-7|few|-|TRBV7-6
TGTGCCAGCAGCTTTGGGGGGGCCCTGTTCTACGAGCAGTACTTC
CASSFGGALFYEQYF
>TRBJ2-1|-|-|TRBV6-1
TGTGCCAGCAGTGCCGGGCTAATCAACAATGAGCAGTTCTTC
CASSAGLINNEQFF
>TRBJ2-2|-|-|TRBV19
TGTGCCAGTAGTTTCCGCCGGCCCGACACCGGGGAGCTGTTTTTT
CASSFRRPDTGELFF
>TRBJ1-1|few|-|TRBV6-6
TGTGCCAGCAGGGGCAGCCTTAACACTGAAGCTTTCTTT
CASRGSLNTEAFF
>TRBJ2-5|few|-|TRBV10-3
TGTGCCACACGAGAGACCCAGTACTTC
CATRETQYF
>TRBJ2-1|-|-|TRBV6-5
TGTGCCAGCAGTTACGTTCAGTCTAATGAGCAGTTCTTC
CASSYVQSNEQFF
>TRBJ2-7|-|-|TRBV5-5
TGTGCCAGCAAGCAAGGGACCTACGAGCAGTACTTC
CASKQGTYEQYF
>TRBJ1-2|-|-|TRBV5-6
TGTGCCAGCAGCTTGCTCCCCTTCAACTATGGCTACACCTTC
CASSLLPFNYGYTF
>TRBJ2-1|-|TRBD2|TRBV29-1
TGCAGCGTTGATGGGGGGGAGTATGAGCAGTTCTTC
CSVDGGEYEQFF
>TRBJ2-5|-|-|TRBV5-4
TGTGCCAGCAGCTTGGTAGGTGAGACCCAGTACTTC
CASSLVGETQYF
>TRBJ2-4|-|TRBD1|TRBV7-9
TGTGCCAGCAGCTCGGGACAGCTAGCCAAAAACATTCAGTACTTC
CASSSGQLAKNIQYF
>TRBJ2-5|-|TRBD1|TRBV14
TGTGCCAGCAGCCAAGTTTTTAGGACAGGGGGAGAGACCCAGTACTTC
CASSQVFRTGGETQYF
>TRBJ2-4|-|-|TRBV27
TGTGCCAGCAGGGGGGGAAGCAAAAACATTCAGTACTTC
CASRGGSKNIQYF
>TRBJ1-2|-|-|TRBV9
TGTGCCAGCAGCGCGACACAGGGTGCCGGCTACACCTTC
CASSATQGAGYTF